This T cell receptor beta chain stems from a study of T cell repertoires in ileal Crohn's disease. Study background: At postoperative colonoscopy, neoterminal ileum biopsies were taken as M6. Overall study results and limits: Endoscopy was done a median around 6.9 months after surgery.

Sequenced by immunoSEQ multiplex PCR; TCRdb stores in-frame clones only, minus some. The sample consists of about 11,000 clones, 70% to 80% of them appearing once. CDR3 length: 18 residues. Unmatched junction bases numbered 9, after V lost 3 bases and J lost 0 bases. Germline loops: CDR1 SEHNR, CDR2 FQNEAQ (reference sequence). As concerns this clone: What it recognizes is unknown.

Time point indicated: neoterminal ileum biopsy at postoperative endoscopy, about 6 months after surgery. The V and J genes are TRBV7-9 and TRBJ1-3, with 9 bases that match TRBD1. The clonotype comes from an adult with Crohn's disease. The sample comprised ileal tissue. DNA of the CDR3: TGTGCCAGCAGCTTCGGGGGGACAGGGAGGATCTCTGGAAACACCATATATTTT. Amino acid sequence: CASSFGGTGRISGNTIYF.